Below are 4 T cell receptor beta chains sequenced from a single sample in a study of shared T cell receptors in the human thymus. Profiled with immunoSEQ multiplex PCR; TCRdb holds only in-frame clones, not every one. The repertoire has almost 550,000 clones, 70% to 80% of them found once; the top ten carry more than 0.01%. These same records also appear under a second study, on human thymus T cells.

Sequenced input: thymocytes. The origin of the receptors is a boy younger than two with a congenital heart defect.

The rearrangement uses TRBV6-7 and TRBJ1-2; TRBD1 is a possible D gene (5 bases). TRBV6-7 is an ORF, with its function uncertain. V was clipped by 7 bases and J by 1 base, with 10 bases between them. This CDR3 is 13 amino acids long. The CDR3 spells CASTPGGNYGYTF. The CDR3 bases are TGTGCCAGCACCCCGGGGGGTAACTATGGCTACACCTTC.

Written as DNA, the CDR3 is TGCAGCGTTGAAGATCAGGAGCGGGAGAGCAGTGAGCAGTTCTTC. Translating gives CSVEDQERESSEQFF. The V call is TRBV29-1, the J call TRBJ2-1, with 8 nucleotides matching TRBD2. V lost 0 bases to trimming and J lost 9 bases; unmatched junction nucleotides: 10. CDR1 and CDR2 (germline): SQVTM, ANQGSEA. This CDR3 is 15 amino acids long.

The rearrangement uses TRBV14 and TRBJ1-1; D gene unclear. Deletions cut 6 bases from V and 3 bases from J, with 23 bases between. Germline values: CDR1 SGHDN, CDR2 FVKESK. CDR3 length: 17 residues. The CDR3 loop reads CASRRGAADLRDTEAFF. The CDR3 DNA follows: TGTGCCAGCAGACGTGGAGCTGCAGACCTGAGAGACACTGAAGCTTTCTTT.

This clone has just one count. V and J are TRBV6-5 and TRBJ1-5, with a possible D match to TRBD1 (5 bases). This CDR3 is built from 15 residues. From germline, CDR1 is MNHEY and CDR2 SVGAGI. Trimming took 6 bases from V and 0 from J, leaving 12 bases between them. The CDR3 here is CASRDGGNSNQPQHF. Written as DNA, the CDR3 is TGTGCCAGCAGGGATGGGGGGAATAGCAATCAGCCCCAGCATTTT.